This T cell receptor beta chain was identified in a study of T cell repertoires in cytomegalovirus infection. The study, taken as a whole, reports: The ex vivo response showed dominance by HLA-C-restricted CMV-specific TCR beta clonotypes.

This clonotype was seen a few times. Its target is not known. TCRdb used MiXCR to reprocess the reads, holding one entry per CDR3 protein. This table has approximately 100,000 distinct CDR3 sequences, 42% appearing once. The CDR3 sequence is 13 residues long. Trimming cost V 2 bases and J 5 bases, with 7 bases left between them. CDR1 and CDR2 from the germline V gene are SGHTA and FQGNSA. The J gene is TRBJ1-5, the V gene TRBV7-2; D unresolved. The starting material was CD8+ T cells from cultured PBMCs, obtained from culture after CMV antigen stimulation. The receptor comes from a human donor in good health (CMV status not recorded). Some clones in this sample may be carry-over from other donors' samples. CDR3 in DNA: TGTGCCAGCAGCTTATTCCAAGATCAGCCCCAGCATTTT. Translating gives CASSLFQDQPQHF.